The rows below give T cell receptor beta chains drawn from one sample of a study of vaccination and CD4 T cells after COVID-19. Their specific antigens are unknown. TCRdb independently ran MiXCR on the PCR reads; one entry per CDR3 protein. The sample yields about 11,000 distinct CDR3 sequences, roughly 46% seen once. What was sequenced was CD4+ T cells from blood, cultured in vitro. Every receptor here comes from a human donor who had recovered from COVID-19. Each CDR3 is given with its conserved first and last residue. The order of the fields is V gene, CDR3 length, clone size, D gene, J gene, CDR3 DNA, CDR3 protein. D genes are given only for firm matches. Only part of the rows carry a size: once, few, many, or a class if the clone is expanded.

V: TRBV28
length: 16
size: -
D: TRBD1
J: TRBJ1-1
DNA: TGTGCCAGCACCCTCTGGGGGACAGGACCTAACACTGAAGCTTTCTTT
CDR3: CASTLWGTGPNTEAFF

V: TRBV2
length: 15
size: -
D: -
J: TRBJ2-7
DNA: TGTGCCAGCAGTGAAGGCCCAACGAGCACCTACGAGCAGTACTTC
CDR3: CASSEGPTSTYEQYF

V: TRBV24-1
length: 17
size: -
D: TRBD1
J: TRBJ2-7
DNA: TGTGCCACCAGTGACGCTCCTTCCGGGACAGGGAAATACGAGCAGTACTTC
CDR3: CATSDAPSGTGKYEQYF

V: TRBV6-1
length: 13
size: few
D: -
J: TRBJ1-6
DNA: TGTGCCAGCAGTGAACAGAGGGGTTCACCCCTCCACTTT
CDR3: CASSEQRGSPLHF

V: TRBV5-1
length: 15
size: few
D: -
J: TRBJ2-3
DNA: TGCGCCAGCAGCTTCTCGACAGATAGCACAGATACGCAGTATTTT
CDR3: CASSFSTDSTDTQYF

V: TRBV4-1
length: 17
size: -
D: -
J: TRBJ1-5
DNA: TGCGCCAGCAGCCACCCCTCCCGGCGCGGGGGAGATCAGCCCCAGCATTTT
CDR3: CASSHPSRRGGDQPQHF

V: TRBV10-3
length: 14
size: -
D: TRBD1
J: TRBJ1-1
DNA: TGTGCCACCCGACGGACAGGGGATAACACTGAAGCTTTCTTT
CDR3: CATRRTGDNTEAFF

V: TRBV12-5
length: 15
size: -
D: TRBD1
J: TRBJ2-5
DNA: TGTGCTAGTGGCCAGGGACAGGGTTCGGTCGAGACCCAGTACTTC
CDR3: CASGQGQGSVETQYF

V: TRBV20-1
length: 13
size: few
D: TRBD1
J: TRBJ2-2
DNA: TGCAGTGCTAGGGGACAGGGGCCCGGGGAGCTGTTTTTT
CDR3: CSARGQGPGELFF

V: TRBV5-1
length: 15
size: -
D: -
J: TRBJ2-7
DNA: TGCGCCAGCAGCTTTGACATCTGGAGCTCCTACGAGCAGTACTTC
CDR3: CASSFDIWSSYEQYF

V: TRBV7-2
length: 13
size: few
D: TRBD1
J: TRBJ1-2
DNA: TGTGCCAGCAGCCAAAGACAGGGGGATGGCTACACCTTC
CDR3: CASSQRQGDGYTF